Below, one TCR beta chain is given with its context. Its matching antigen is unknown. Sample time point: patch test 2, 6 weeks after DPC sensitization. Treatment given: therapeutic diphenylcyclopropenone sensitization with weekly scalp DPC. TCRdb independently ran MiXCR on the RACE reads; one entry per CDR3 protein. The data show 85,000 to 100,000 distinct CDR3 sequences, about 11% seen once. This record belongs to a study of human T cells and chemical hapten exposure. Study results and limitations: The donors suffered from alopecia, so their immune response may not match that of healthy people.

CDR1 and CDR2 from the germline V gene are SGDLS and YYNGEE. The CDR3 totals 15 residues. The ends lost 1 base at V and 5 bases at J; junction bases unmatched: 3. This receptor was identified in a man aged 35 to 55 with alopecia areata. Some clones in this sample may be carry-over from other donors' samples. The rearrangement joins TRBV9 to TRBJ1-4; 9 bases are shared with TRBD1. Sequenced material: whole blood, taken in connection with sensitization to the hapten diphenylcyclopropenone (DPC). As DNA, the CDR3 is TGTGCCAGCAGCGTACTCGGGACAGGGAATGAAAAACTGTTTTTT. As protein: CASSVLGTGNEKLFF.